This TCR beta chain was identified in a study of blood T cell repertoires in COVID-19. TCRdb's table, derived via immunoSEQ multiplex PCR, lists solely in-frame clones and lacks some. The profile shows 50,000 to 80,000 clones, just over 85% of them singletons. V lost 1 base, J lost 1 base, and 8 bases lay in between. CDR3 length: 14 amino acids. Germline V lookup: CDR1 SGHNT, CDR2 YENEEA. This receptor was obtained from an older woman with COVID-19, enrolled during active disease. Sequenced material: peripheral blood. V and J are TRBV11-3 and TRBJ2-7; tentatively, D is TRBD2 (5 bases). DNA for the CDR3: TGTGCCAGCAGCTTAGTATCGGGGTCCTACGAGCAGTACTTC. Translating it yields CASSLVSGSYEQYF.